This T cell receptor (beta chain) was identified during a study of blood T cell repertoires in COVID-19. At the level of the study: Both acute and convalescent COVID-19 samples were obtained from the United States, Italy and Spain.

Repertoires were generated with immunoSEQ multiplex PCR, while TCRdb's copy carries only in-frame clones and drops some. Of fewer than 300,000 clones listed, around 85% are singletons. Germline V gene sequence: CDR1 SGDLS, CDR2 YYNGEE. The CDR3 spans 16 residues. Germline trimming cut 1 base from V and 4 bases from J; bases unmatched to any gene: 10. The recovered donors of Cohort 3 showed two negative PCRs, clearance, or symptom resolution. This clonotype was sampled from a woman between 45 and 65 years old who had recovered from COVID-19. Sequencing was performed on PBMCs or T cells enriched from blood (not recorded which). The chain is built from TRBV9 and TRBJ2-7; 8 bases match TRBD1. The CDR3 bases are TGTGCCAGCAGCGTATCCGGGACAGGAAAGAGTTACGAGCAGTACTTC. This gives the protein CASSVSGTGKSYEQYF.